This entry lists 2 T cell receptor beta chains sequenced from one sample in a study of control samples from healthy donors and cancer patients. Measured with immunoSEQ multiplex PCR; TCRdb has only the in-frame clones, and not every one. This sample has approximately 170,000 clones; roughly 89% occur once, and the top ten carry about 1.6%. Sample: blood. These receptors were obtained from a woman aged 25 to 39 in good health.

This chain links TRBV3-1 (or the pseudogene TRBV3-2) with TRBJ2-2; possibly TRBD1 for D (5 bases). The ends were cut back, 4 bases at V and 0 bases at J, with 6 bases in the middle. There are 14 residues in the CDR3. Per the germline V gene, CDR1 is LGHDT and CDR2 is YNNKEL (reference sequence). CDR3 sequence reads: CASSRTTNTGELFF. The CDR3 DNA follows: TGTGCCAGCAGCCGGACAACGAACACCGGGGAGCTGTTTTTT.

The chain combines TRBV18 with TRBJ2-7, with 8 positions matching TRBD1. The V and J ends lost 6 bases and 3 bases, in that order; junction bases with no gene match: 4. The germline CDR1 and CDR2 sequences are KGHSH and LQKENI. The CDR3 spans 13 residues. The CDR3 sequence: CASSWGQDYEQYF. Here the CDR3 DNA reads TGTGCCAGCTCGTGGGGACAGGACTACGAGCAGTACTTC.